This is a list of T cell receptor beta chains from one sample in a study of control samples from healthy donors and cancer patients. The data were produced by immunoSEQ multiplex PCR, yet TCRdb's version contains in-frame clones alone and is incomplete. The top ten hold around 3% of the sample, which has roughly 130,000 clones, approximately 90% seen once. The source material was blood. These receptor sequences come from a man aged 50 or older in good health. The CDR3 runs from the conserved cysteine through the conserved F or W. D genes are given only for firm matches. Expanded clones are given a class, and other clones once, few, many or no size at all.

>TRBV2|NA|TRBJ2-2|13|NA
TGTGCCAGCAGTGAAGCTAGCTCCCTCGAGCTGTTTTTT
CASSEASSLELFF
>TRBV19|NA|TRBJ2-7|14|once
TGTGCCAGTAGTCCCAAGTCCAACGTGGGCGAGCAGTACTTC
CASSPKSNVGEQYF
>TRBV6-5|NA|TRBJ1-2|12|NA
TGTGCCAGCAGACAGGCAAACTATGGCTACACCTTC
CASRQANYGYTF
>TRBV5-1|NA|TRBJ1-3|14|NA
TGCGCCAGCAGTCCGAGGGGCTCTGGAAACACCATATATTTT
CASSPRGSGNTIYF
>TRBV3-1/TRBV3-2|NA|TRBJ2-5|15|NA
TGTGCCAGCAGCCAAGCCAGCCTATCACAAGAGACCCAGTACTTC
CASSQASLSQETQYF
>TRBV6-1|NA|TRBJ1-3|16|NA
TGTGCCAGCAGTGCTGCGACAGCTCGATCTGGAAACACCATATATTTT
CASSAATARSGNTIYF
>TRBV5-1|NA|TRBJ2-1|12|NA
TGCGCCAGCAGCAGGGAGACTGTAGTTCAGTTCTTC
CASSRETVVQFF
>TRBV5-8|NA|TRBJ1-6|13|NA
TGTGCCAGCAGAAAAACAGGGACTGCGGCCCTCCACTTT
CASRKTGTAALHF
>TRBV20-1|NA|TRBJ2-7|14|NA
TGCAGTGCTAGTGGGTTGTCAAAGGATCGTGAGCAGTACTTC
CSASGLSKDREQYF
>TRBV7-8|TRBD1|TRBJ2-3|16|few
TGTGCCAGCAGCCAACTGACAGGGGGCGGATCAGATACGCAGTATTTT
CASSQLTGGGSDTQYF
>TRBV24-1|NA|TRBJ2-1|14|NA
TGTGCCACCAGTGACTACCAGGGGTCGAATGAGCAGTTCTTC
CATSDYQGSNEQFF
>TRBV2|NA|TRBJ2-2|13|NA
TGTGCCAGCAGCAGGGCCAACACCGGGGAGCTGTTTTTT
CASSRANTGELFF
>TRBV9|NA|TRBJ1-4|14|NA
TGTGCCAGCAGCCGGACACCTCTGGGGGAAAAACTGTTTTTT
CASSRTPLGEKLFF
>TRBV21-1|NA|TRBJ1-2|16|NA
TGTGCCAGCAGCAAAGACTATAAGGGGGCGGGTGATGGCTACACCTTC
CASSKDYKGAGDGYTF